These 12 T cell receptor beta chains originate from one sample sequenced in a study of T cells after yellow fever vaccination (dated by TCRdb to about 2019). This specimen's treatment or condition label, interpreted: live attenuated yellow fever vaccine strain. The library was generated by 5' RACE. These reads were obtained on an Illumina HiSeq 2500. TCRdb itself trimmed the public reads at Q25 with fastp, ran MiXCR and retained productive beta chains. Identical CDR3 proteins give one entry, which carries the most common genes and DNA. The sample profile shows around 500,000 distinct CDR3 sequences; roughly a fifth of them were found once. The ten largest clones capture around 16% of the sample. The material sequenced was PBMCs, taken 20 to 25 days after the first yellow fever vaccination. These receptors were collected from a man younger than 30 who received the YFV17D yellow fever vaccine.

V is TRBV27 and J is TRBJ1-4; D perhaps matches TRBD1 (6 bases). The CDR3 is 15 amino acids. Germline CDR1 is MNHEY and CDR2 is SMNVEV (reference sequence). Trimming stripped 4 bases from V and 8 bases from J, with 17 bases between. CDR3: CASSSPRGGGEKLFF. The CDR3 nucleotides read TGTGCCAGCAGTTCCCCCAGGGGCGGAGGGGAAAAACTGTTTTTT. The variable domain in full, with the rest retrieved from reference TRBV27 and TRBJ1-4, is EAQVTQNPRYLITVTGKKLTVTCSQNMNHEYMSWYRQDPGLGLRQIYYSMNVEVTDKGDVPEGYKVSRKEKRNFPLILESPSPNQTSLYFCASSSPRGGGEKLFFGSGTQLSVL.

This clonotype has a handful of counts. J is TRBJ2-2 and V is TRBV28; D uncertain. The germline V and J ends were trimmed by 0 bases and 8 bases, with 7 bases remaining between them. This CDR3 has 13 residues. CDR1 is MDHEN and CDR2 is SYDVKM in the germline V gene. In DNA, the CDR3 is TGTGCCAGCAGTTTATGGAAAGGGGGGGAGCTGTTTTTT. Translation gives CASSLWKGGELFF.

This chain joins TRBV4-2 and TRBJ2-7; no reliable D call. Germline CDR1 is LGHNA and CDR2 is YNFKEQ. Trimming stripped 0 bases from V and 4 bases from J, with 10 bases between. This CDR3 comprises 14 residues. The CDR3 coding sequence is TGTGCCAGCAGCCAAGAGAAGGATCTGTACGAGCAGTACTTC. Translated: CASSQEKDLYEQYF.

In its sample, this clonotype was seen a few times. The chain employs TRBV27 and TRBJ1-4; no clear D gene. V lost 2 bases and J lost 4, with 8 bases in between. Germline assignment: CDR1 MNHEY and CDR2 SMNVEV (reference sequence). The CDR3 length is 14 residues. The CDR3, as DNA: TGTGCCAGCAGTTTAGGCGCCGATAATGAAAAACTGTTTTTT. This gives the protein CASSLGADNEKLFF.

This clonotype has a handful of counts. The chain carries TRBV4-2 and TRBJ1-2, with 10 bases aligning to TRBD1. Trimming at V came to 1 base and at J to 8 bases, leaving 7 bases not matched to a gene. Germline-derived CDR1 and CDR2 are LGHNA and YNFKEQ. This CDR3 comprises 15 residues. This CDR3 is CASSQGGTGETGYTF. Here the CDR3 DNA reads TGTGCCAGCAGCCAAGGGGGGACAGGGGAGACCGGCTACACCTTC.

This chain links TRBV24-1 with TRBJ1-1; D is undetermined. Looked up from germline, CDR1 is KGHDR and CDR2 is SFDVKD. Trimming stripped 6 bases from V and 4 bases from J, with 5 bases between. There are 11 residues in the CDR3. The CDR3 region has the DNA TGTGCCACCAGTTCTACCACTGAAGCTTTCTTT. It translates to CATSSTTEAFF.

The chain is built from TRBV18 and TRBJ1-6, with 7 bases aligning to TRBD1. Germline loops: CDR1 KGHSH, CDR2 LQKENI. The CDR3 extends over 13 amino acids. The V gene end was trimmed by 9 bases and the J gene end by 7 bases; junction bases not matched to a gene: 6. The CDR3 loop is CASEQGQNSPLHF. The CDR3 DNA is TGTGCCAGTGAACAGGGACAGAATTCACCCCTCCACTTT.

The chain employs TRBV7-2 and TRBJ1-2, with no clear D. Germline V CDR1 and CDR2: SGHTA, FQGNSA. V was shortened by 5 bases and J by 4 bases, with 17 bases between the two germline ends. The CDR3 extends over 15 amino acids. CDR3 region: CASSPSPPTSYGYTF. The CDR3 bases are TGTGCCAGCAGCCCAAGTCCCCCTACTAGCTATGGCTACACCTTC. Looking up the rest from reference TRBV7-2 and TRBJ1-2 gives the full variable domain: GAGVSQSPSNKVTEKGKDVELRCDPISGHTALYWYRQSLGQGLEFLIYFQGNSAPDKSGLPSDRFSAERTGGSVSTLTIQRTQQEDSAVYLCASSPSPPTSYGYTFGSGTRLTVV.

The chain has TRBV6-5 and TRBJ2-3, with a tentative D call TRBD2 (5 bases). CDR3 length equals 18 residues. Germline lookup yields CDR1 MNHEY and CDR2 SVGAGI. With 2 bases removed from V and 0 bases from J, the gap between germline ends came to 18 bases. The chain's CDR3 is CASSYHPTLVSSTDTQYF. DNA for the CDR3: TGTGCCAGCAGTTACCACCCCACACTAGTTTCTAGCACAGATACGCAGTATTTT.

The chain uses TRBV2 and TRBJ1-4; TRBD1 might be the D (6 bases). The V end lost 4 bases, the J end lost 8 bases, and 14 bases lay between the germline ends. This CDR3 is 14 amino acids long. Germline CDR1 reads SNHLY; CDR2 reads FYNNEI. In nucleotides, the CDR3 is TGTGCCAGCAGTGGGGCAGGGGTAAGGGAAAAACTGTTTTTT. It encodes CASSGAGVREKLFF.

This chain's CDR3 is CASGEPRDTHTEAFF. DNA of the CDR3: TGCGCCAGCGGAGAGCCTAGGGACACACACACTGAAGCTTTCTTT. The chain couples TRBV5-1 to TRBJ1-1; D possibly corresponds to TRBD1 (6 bases). CDR3 size: 15 residues. Trimming stripped 7 bases from V and 3 bases from J, with 19 bases between. Germline-derived CDR1 and CDR2 are SGHRS and YFSETQ.

The chain recombines TRBV5-6 with TRBJ2-7; D is tentatively TRBD1 or TRBD2 (5 bases each). CDR1 is SGHDT, CDR2 YYEEEE, per germline. V lost 4 bases and J lost 5, with 16 bases in between. The CDR3 extends over 14 amino acids. The CDR3 is CASSPLGAENEQYF. CDR3 sequence (DNA): TGTGCCAGCAGCCCTCTCGGGGCAGAAAACGAGCAGTACTTC.